Listed below are T cell receptor beta chains from one sample, sequenced in a study of blood T cell repertoires in COVID-19. Assay used: immunoSEQ multiplex PCR; TCRdb lists only in-frame clones, some missing. The sample comprises 310,000 or so clones, around 89% of which are singletons, and around 4% rests with the top ten. The source material was peripheral blood. The receptors were sampled from a woman aged 45-59 years with active or convalescent COVID-19. Both conserved end residues are part of each CDR3. Fields, in order: clone size, D gene, V gene, J gene, CDR3 protein, CDR3 DNA. D genes are given only for firm matches. The size field is filled for only some rows; it gives once, few, many or a size class.

clone_size: -; d_call: -; v_call: TRBV28; j_call: TRBJ1-5; cdr3_aa: CASSLRGLRGNSNQPQHF; cdr3_nt: TGTGCCAGCAGTTTAAGGGGGTTACGCGGCAATAGCAATCAGCCCCAGCATTTT
clone_size: -; d_call: TRBD2; v_call: TRBV9; j_call: TRBJ2-3; cdr3_aa: CASSVEGSGRADTQYF; cdr3_nt: TGTGCCAGCAGCGTAGAGGGTAGCGGGAGGGCAGATACGCAGTATTTT
clone_size: -; d_call: TRBD1; v_call: TRBV9; j_call: TRBJ1-1; cdr3_aa: CASSKQGILTEAFF; cdr3_nt: TGTGCCAGCTCTAAACAGGGGATTCTTACTGAAGCTTTCTTT
clone_size: -; d_call: TRBD1; v_call: TRBV7-9; j_call: TRBJ2-2; cdr3_aa: CASRTGIDGELFF; cdr3_nt: TGTGCCAGCCGGACAGGGATTGACGGGGAGCTGTTTTTT
clone_size: once; d_call: -; v_call: TRBV28; j_call: TRBJ2-3; cdr3_aa: CASSLLVIWRDASTDTQYF; cdr3_nt: TGTGCCAGCAGTTTGTTGGTTATCTGGCGGGACGCTAGCACAGATACGCAGTATTTT
clone_size: -; d_call: -; v_call: TRBV7-3; j_call: TRBJ1-2; cdr3_aa: CASSLTGARYGYTF; cdr3_nt: TGTGCCAGCAGCTTAACAGGGGCTCGGTATGGCTACACCTTC
clone_size: -; d_call: -; v_call: TRBV7-2; j_call: TRBJ1-4; cdr3_aa: CASSQPVEQENEKLFF; cdr3_nt: TGTGCCAGCAGCCAACCCGTGGAACAGGAGAATGAAAAACTGTTTTTT
clone_size: -; d_call: -; v_call: TRBV5-1; j_call: TRBJ2-3; cdr3_aa: CASSFAGGTDTQYF; cdr3_nt: TGCGCCAGCAGCTTTGCAGGGGGCACAGATACGCAGTATTTT
clone_size: -; d_call: -; v_call: TRBV5-1; j_call: TRBJ1-2; cdr3_aa: CASSGETGGDGYTF; cdr3_nt: TGCGCCAGCAGCGGGGAGACAGGAGGAGACGGCTACACCTTC
clone_size: -; d_call: TRBD2; v_call: TRBV6-1; j_call: TRBJ2-7; cdr3_aa: CASSDTPSGRPYEQYF; cdr3_nt: TGTGCCAGCAGTGACACCCCTAGCGGGAGGCCTTACGAGCAGTACTTC
clone_size: -; d_call: TRBD1; v_call: TRBV6-1; j_call: TRBJ2-4; cdr3_aa: CASSEVLGGTTKNIQYF; cdr3_nt: TGTGCCAGCAGTGAGGTTCTAGGGGGCACTACCAAAAACATTCAGTACTTC
clone_size: -; d_call: -; v_call: TRBV28; j_call: TRBJ1-1; cdr3_aa: CASFFGGSATEAFF; cdr3_nt: TGTGCCAGCTTCTTTGGGGGCTCCGCCACTGAAGCTTTCTTT
clone_size: -; d_call: TRBD2; v_call: TRBV7-9; j_call: TRBJ2-2; cdr3_aa: CASSHWGGAVTGELFF; cdr3_nt: TGTGCCAGCAGCCACTGGGGGGGAGCAGTCACCGGGGAGCTGTTTTTT
clone_size: -; d_call: -; v_call: TRBV7-2; j_call: TRBJ1-5; cdr3_aa: CASSLVRPAGYSNQPQHF; cdr3_nt: TGTGCCAGCAGCTTAGTCCGCCCAGCGGGTTATAGCAATCAGCCCCAGCATTTT
clone_size: few; d_call: -; v_call: TRBV7-9; j_call: TRBJ2-2; cdr3_aa: CASSVDRFPSGELFF; cdr3_nt: TGTGCCAGCAGCGTTGACAGGTTCCCATCCGGGGAGCTGTTTTTT
clone_size: -; d_call: -; v_call: TRBV18; j_call: TRBJ2-7; cdr3_aa: CASSADGTYEQYF; cdr3_nt: TGTGCCAGCTCGGCCGACGGGACCTACGAGCAGTACTTC
clone_size: -; d_call: TRBD1; v_call: TRBV18; j_call: TRBJ1-2; cdr3_aa: CASSPGQGQGYGYTF; cdr3_nt: TGTGCCAGCTCACCCGGACAGGGGCAAGGCTATGGCTACACCTTC
clone_size: -; d_call: TRBD1; v_call: TRBV6-1; j_call: TRBJ1-2; cdr3_aa: CASSEVGQGYGYTF; cdr3_nt: TGTGCCAGCAGTGAAGTGGGACAGGGGTATGGCTACACCTTC
clone_size: -; d_call: TRBD1; v_call: TRBV5-6; j_call: TRBJ2-4; cdr3_aa: CASSFGHGTGKNIQYF; cdr3_nt: TGTGCCAGCAGCTTTGGCCACGGGACAGGGAAAAACATTCAGTACTTC
clone_size: -; d_call: -; v_call: TRBV7-2; j_call: TRBJ2-1; cdr3_aa: CASSLARGLRVEQFF; cdr3_nt: TGTGCCAGCAGCTTAGCTCGGGGTTTGAGGGTCGAGCAGTTCTTC
clone_size: -; d_call: -; v_call: TRBV6-1; j_call: TRBJ2-7; cdr3_aa: CASSERGYEQYF; cdr3_nt: TGTGCCAGCAGTGAACGGGGGTACGAGCAGTACTTC
clone_size: -; d_call: -; v_call: TRBV11-1; j_call: TRBJ1-5; cdr3_aa: CASSNSEGKPQHF; cdr3_nt: TGTGCCAGCAGCAATTCGGAGGGAAAGCCCCAGCATTTT
clone_size: -; d_call: TRBD1; v_call: TRBV5-1; j_call: TRBJ1-1; cdr3_aa: CASSLGDRGLKMNTEAFF; cdr3_nt: TGCGCCAGCAGCTTGGGGGACAGGGGGTTAAAAATGAACACTGAAGCTTTCTTT
clone_size: -; d_call: -; v_call: TRBV7-7; j_call: TRBJ2-5; cdr3_aa: CASSLDMRDRLYF; cdr3_nt: TGTGCTAGCAGCTTAGATATGCGGGACAGACTGTACTTC
clone_size: -; d_call: -; v_call: TRBV5-1; j_call: TRBJ2-3; cdr3_aa: CASSVTDYTDTQYF; cdr3_nt: TGCGCCAGCAGCGTGACAGATTACACAGATACGCAGTATTTT
clone_size: -; d_call: -; v_call: TRBV7-2; j_call: TRBJ2-4; cdr3_aa: CASSLGASLAKNIQYF; cdr3_nt: TGTGCCAGCAGCTTAGGCGCGAGCCTAGCCAAAAACATTCAGTACTTC
clone_size: -; d_call: -; v_call: TRBV30; j_call: TRBJ1-2; cdr3_aa: CAWSVLTVDNYGYTF; cdr3_nt: TGTGCCTGGAGTGTACTAACCGTGGATAACTATGGCTACACCTTC
clone_size: -; d_call: -; v_call: TRBV28; j_call: TRBJ1-6; cdr3_aa: CASSFRSGVPLNSPLHF; cdr3_nt: TGTGCCAGCAGTTTTCGTTCAGGGGTTCCCCTAAATTCACCCCTCCACTTT
clone_size: -; d_call: -; v_call: TRBV18; j_call: TRBJ2-3; cdr3_aa: CASSPNTDTQYF; cdr3_nt: TGTGCCAGCTCACCCAATACAGATACGCAGTATTTT
clone_size: -; d_call: -; v_call: TRBV14; j_call: TRBJ2-1; cdr3_aa: CASSQAASFYNEQFF; cdr3_nt: TGTGCCAGCAGCCAAGCAGCTAGTTTCTACAATGAGCAGTTCTTC
clone_size: few; d_call: TRBD1; v_call: TRBV7-6; j_call: TRBJ2-2; cdr3_aa: CASSPRDRASGELFF; cdr3_nt: TGTGCCAGCAGCCCCCGGGACAGGGCGTCCGGGGAGCTGTTTTTT
clone_size: -; d_call: TRBD2; v_call: TRBV5-4; j_call: TRBJ2-7; cdr3_aa: CASSVGLAGSFYEQYF; cdr3_nt: TGTGCCAGCAGCGTGGGACTAGCGGGTTCCTTCTACGAGCAGTACTTC
clone_size: -; d_call: -; v_call: TRBV29-1; j_call: TRBJ2-5; cdr3_aa: CSVEKRGSRGETQYF; cdr3_nt: TGCAGCGTTGAAAAAAGGGGGTCTAGAGGAGAGACCCAGTACTTC
clone_size: -; d_call: -; v_call: TRBV6-5; j_call: TRBJ2-7; cdr3_aa: CASRTARGSYEQYF; cdr3_nt: TGTGCCAGCCGGACAGCGAGAGGGTCCTACGAGCAGTACTTC
clone_size: -; d_call: -; v_call: TRBV28; j_call: TRBJ2-7; cdr3_aa: CASSLRFYYEQYF; cdr3_nt: TGTGCCAGCAGTTTACGGTTCTACTACGAGCAGTACTTC
clone_size: -; d_call: TRBD2; v_call: TRBV7-3; j_call: TRBJ2-1; cdr3_aa: CASSPGLAVSYNEQFF; cdr3_nt: TGTGCCAGCAGCCCCGGACTAGCGGTCTCCTACAATGAGCAGTTCTTC
clone_size: -; d_call: TRBD2; v_call: TRBV4-1; j_call: TRBJ2-7; cdr3_aa: CASSQLGLAYEQYF; cdr3_nt: TGCGCCAGCAGCCAATTAGGACTAGCCTACGAGCAGTACTTC
clone_size: -; d_call: -; v_call: TRBV12-5; j_call: TRBJ2-7; cdr3_aa: CASEDTSYEQYF; cdr3_nt: TGTGCTAGTGAAGACACTTCCTACGAGCAGTACTTC
clone_size: -; d_call: -; v_call: TRBV6-5; j_call: TRBJ1-1; cdr3_aa: CASGGQGTEAFF; cdr3_nt: TGTGCCAGCGGGGGCCAAGGCACTGAAGCTTTCTTT
clone_size: -; d_call: TRBD1; v_call: TRBV5-1; j_call: TRBJ2-3; cdr3_aa: CASSSGQPFADTQYF; cdr3_nt: TGCGCCAGCAGCTCGGGACAGCCGTTTGCAGATACGCAGTATTTT
clone_size: -; d_call: -; v_call: TRBV4-2; j_call: TRBJ1-4; cdr3_aa: CASSQDPFEKLFF; cdr3_nt: TGTGCCAGCAGCCAAGACCCTTTTGAAAAACTGTTTTTT
clone_size: -; d_call: TRBD1; v_call: TRBV6-5; j_call: TRBJ2-7; cdr3_aa: CASRAGGGNEQYF; cdr3_nt: TGTGCCAGCAGGGCAGGGGGCGGCAACGAGCAGTACTTC
clone_size: -; d_call: TRBD2; v_call: TRBV4-3; j_call: TRBJ2-1; cdr3_aa: CASSQDREGEQFF; cdr3_nt: TGCGCCAGCAGCCAAGACCGGGAGGGTGAGCAGTTCTTC
clone_size: -; d_call: TRBD2; v_call: TRBV7-9; j_call: TRBJ2-1; cdr3_aa: CASSQLLERGVSNEQFF; cdr3_nt: TGTGCCAGCAGCCAACTTCTGGAGCGGGGGGTATCCAATGAGCAGTTCTTC
clone_size: few; d_call: TRBD1; v_call: TRBV7-8; j_call: TRBJ1-3; cdr3_aa: CASSSPIGTAVNTIYF; cdr3_nt: TGTGCCAGCAGCTCACCGATTGGGACAGCGGTAAACACCATATATTTT
clone_size: -; d_call: -; v_call: TRBV29-1; j_call: TRBJ1-6; cdr3_aa: CSVGTDGNSPLHF; cdr3_nt: TGCAGCGTTGGGACAGACGGAAATTCACCCCTCCACTTT